The 11 T cell receptor beta chains in this list originate from one sample, sequenced in a study of T cell responses to AZD1222 COVID-19 vaccine. Measured with immunoSEQ multiplex PCR; TCRdb has only the in-frame clones, and not every one. The data show 78,000 or so clones, with around 88% seen just once and 20% held by the top ten. Here the sequenced sample was peripheral blood, taken on day 0 of AZD1222 vaccination. These receptors were taken from an adult in good health.

This chain connects TRBV6-1 to TRBJ2-7; no firm D call. V was cut by 1 base and J by 0 bases, with 7 bases left in between. The CDR3 runs 14 residues. Looked up from germline, CDR1 is MNHNS and CDR2 is SASEGT. The DNA for the CDR3 is TGTGCCAGCAGTGAAGAGCCGCGCTCCTACGAGCAGTACTTC. The encoded protein is CASSEEPRSYEQYF.

The genes are TRBV29-1 and TRBJ1-3; TRBD1 agrees at 7 bases. There are 13 residues in the CDR3. V dropped 7 bases and J dropped 0; count of bases not matched to a gene: 3. Germline V gives CDR1 SQVTM, CDR2 ANQGSEA. CDR3: CSGRQGSGNTIYF. CDR3 nucleotide sequence: TGCAGCGGACGACAGGGCTCTGGAAACACCATATATTTT.

The chain uses TRBV6-4 and TRBJ2-1; 9 bases match TRBD1. Germline V gene sequence: CDR1 MRHNA, CDR2 SNTAGT. This CDR3 is 15 amino acids long. The J segment lost 6 bases and the V segment lost 3 bases, leaving 6 bases of the junction unmatched. The CDR3 DNA reads as TGTGCCAGCAGTGAAACCGGGACAGGGTCCAATGAGCAGTTCTTC. Protein: CASSETGTGSNEQFF.

This clone has more than one count but fewer than ten. The chain recombines TRBV28 with TRBJ1-2; 9 bases are shared with TRBD1. V trimming: 6 bases; J trimming: 4 bases; junction bases outside the gene matches: 12. Looked up from germline, CDR1 is MDHEN and CDR2 is SYDVKM. The CDR3 has 16 residues. CDR3 DNA: TGTGCCAGCAGCCAGACCCGAACAGGGGGCGGCTATGGCTACACCTTC. Translation gives CASSQTRTGGGYGYTF.

The genes are TRBV28 and TRBJ2-3; 9 positions agree with TRBD1. CDR3 size: 13 residues. The germline V gene encodes CDR1 MDHEN and CDR2 SYDVKM. Unmatched junction bases numbered 8, after V lost 11 bases and J lost 5 bases. The CDR3 nucleotides are TGTGCCGGATCACAGGGGGCCAAAGATACGCAGTATTTT. It translates to CAGSQGAKDTQYF. Supplemented by reference TRBV28 and TRBJ2-3, the full variable domain reads DVKVTQSSRYLVKRTGEKVFLECVQDMDHENMFWYRQDPGLGLRLIYFSYDVKMKEKGDIPEGYSVSREKKERFSLILESASTNQTSMYLCAGSQGAKDTQYFGPGTRLTVL.

J is TRBJ1-1 and V is TRBV3-1 (or the pseudogene TRBV3-2); D ambiguous. Germline V gene data show CDR1 as LGHDT and CDR2 as YNNKEL (reference sequence). V lost 0 bases, J lost 7 bases, and 9 bases lay in between. The CDR3 contains 13 residues. The CDR3 bases are TGTGCCAGCAGCCAAGATTACGGAAATGAAGCTTTCTTT. Translating it yields CASSQDYGNEAFF.

The chain recombines TRBV2 with TRBJ1-2; TRBD1 matches 10 bases. Trimming cost V 3 bases and J 6 bases; bases outside gene matches: 13. In germline, CDR1 is SNHLY, CDR2 FYNNEI. CDR3 length equals 17 residues. The CDR3 is CASSEGPAGQGNNGYTF. CDR3 in DNA: TGTGCCAGCAGTGAGGGACCGGCGGGACAGGGGAATAATGGCTACACCTTC.

This chain joins TRBV28 and TRBJ1-1; D possibly corresponds to TRBD1 (6 bases). The germline gives CDR1 MDHEN, CDR2 SYDVKM. The ends were cut back, 7 bases at V and 0 bases at J, with 21 bases in the middle. CDR3 size: 17 residues. CDR3 nucleotides: TGTGCCAGCACGGGACGGGGGCCTAAAACCATGAACACTGAAGCTTTCTTT. Its protein is CASTGRGPKTMNTEAFF.

The rearrangement joins TRBV9 to TRBJ2-7; D perhaps matches TRBD2 (6 bases). The V end lost 5 bases, the J end lost 3 bases, and 6 bases lay between the germline ends. The CDR3 is 11 amino acids. The germline CDR1 and CDR2 sequences are SGDLS and YYNGEE. The CDR3 DNA reads TGTGCCAGCAGGGAGGGCTACGAGCAGTACTTC. This translates into CASREGYEQYF.

The chain couples TRBV27 to TRBJ1-5; tentatively, D is TRBD1 (5 bases). Germline CDR1 reads MNHEY; CDR2 reads SMNVEV (reference sequence). Trimming removed 6 bases from V and 2 bases from J, with 23 bases in between. CDR3 size: 18 residues. Written as DNA, the CDR3 is TGTGCCAGCAGCCCGGGCCTCGAAGGGGATGGTGGCAATCAGCCCCAGCATTTT. Translated, it gives CASSPGLEGDGGNQPQHF.

The J gene is TRBJ2-7, the V gene TRBV10-2; possibly TRBD1 or TRBD2 for D (6 bases each). The CDR3 has 15 residues. Germline V gives CDR1 WSHSY, CDR2 SAAADI. Between the trimmed V and J ends, which lost 3 bases and 2 bases, there was a span of 14 bases. CDR3 nucleotide sequence: TGCGCCAGCAGTGAATGGGGGCGGACTACCTACGAGCAGTACTTC. Translating gives CASSEWGRTTYEQYF.